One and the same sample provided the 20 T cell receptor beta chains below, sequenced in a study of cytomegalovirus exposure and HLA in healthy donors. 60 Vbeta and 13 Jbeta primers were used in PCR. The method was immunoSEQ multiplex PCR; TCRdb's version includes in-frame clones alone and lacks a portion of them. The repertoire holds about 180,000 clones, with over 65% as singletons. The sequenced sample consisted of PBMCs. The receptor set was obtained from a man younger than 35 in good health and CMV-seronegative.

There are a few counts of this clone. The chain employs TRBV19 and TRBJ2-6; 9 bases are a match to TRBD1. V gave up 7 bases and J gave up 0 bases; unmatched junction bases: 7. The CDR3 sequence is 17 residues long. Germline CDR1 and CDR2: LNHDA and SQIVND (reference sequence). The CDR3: CASTLGQGRSGANVLTF. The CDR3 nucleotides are TGTGCCAGTACCCTAGGACAGGGGCGCTCTGGGGCCAACGTCCTGACTTTC.

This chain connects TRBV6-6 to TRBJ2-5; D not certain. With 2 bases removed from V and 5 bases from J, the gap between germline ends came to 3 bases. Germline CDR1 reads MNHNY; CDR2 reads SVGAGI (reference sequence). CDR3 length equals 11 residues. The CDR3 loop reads CASSYSETQYF. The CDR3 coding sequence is TGTGCCAGCAGTTACAGCGAGACCCAGTACTTC.

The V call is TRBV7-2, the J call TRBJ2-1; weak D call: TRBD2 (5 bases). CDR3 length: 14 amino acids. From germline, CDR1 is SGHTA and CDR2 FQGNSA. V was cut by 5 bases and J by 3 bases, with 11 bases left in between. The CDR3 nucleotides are TGTGCCAGCAGCCCCCGCAGCGGCTACAATGAGCAGTTCTTC. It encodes CASSPRSGYNEQFF.

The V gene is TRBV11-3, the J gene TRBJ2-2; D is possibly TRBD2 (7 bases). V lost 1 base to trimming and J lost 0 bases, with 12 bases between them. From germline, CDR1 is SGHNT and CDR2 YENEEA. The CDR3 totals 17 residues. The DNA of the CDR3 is TGTGCCAGCAGCTTAGGAAAGGGGGGGCCGAACACCGGGGAGCTGTTTTTT. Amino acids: CASSLGKGGPNTGELFF.

CDR3 nucleotides: TGTGCCAGCAGTAGGGTAGCGGGAGGTATAAACACCGGGGAGCTGTTTTTT. This translates into CASSRVAGGINTGELFF. The chain uses TRBV25-1 and TRBJ2-2; TRBD2 matches at 10 bases. The CDR3 runs 17 residues. Per germline, CDR1 MGHDK and CDR2 SYGVNS. With 5 bases clipped from V and 2 bases from J, the junction kept 8 bases outside the gene matches.

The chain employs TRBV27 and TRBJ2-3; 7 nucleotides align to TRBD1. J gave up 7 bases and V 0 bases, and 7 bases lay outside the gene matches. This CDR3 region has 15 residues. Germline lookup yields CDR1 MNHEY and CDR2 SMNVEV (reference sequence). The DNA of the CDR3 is TGTGCCAGCAGTTTATCAGGGGACAGACGGAATACGCAGTATTTT. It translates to CASSLSGDRRNTQYF.

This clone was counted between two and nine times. The CDR3 region has the DNA TGTGCCAGCAGCCCGGACAGGTGGAACTATGGCTACACCTTC. Protein product: CASSPDRWNYGYTF. The chain has TRBV7-2 and TRBJ1-2; 7 nucleotides align to TRBD1. With V trimmed by 5 bases and J by 2 bases, 5 bases remained unmatched. This CDR3 has 14 residues. Germline-derived CDR1 and CDR2 are SGHTA and FQGNSA.

The chain's CDR3 is CAWIQWQTAFF. The DNA of the CDR3 is TGTGCCTGGATACAATGGCAGACTGCTTTCTTT. The chain combines TRBV30 with TRBJ1-1; D is unresolved. The CDR3 sequence is 11 residues long. Deletions cut 4 bases from V and 11 bases from J, with 14 bases between. Germline CDR1 GTSNPN, CDR2 SVGIG (reference sequence).

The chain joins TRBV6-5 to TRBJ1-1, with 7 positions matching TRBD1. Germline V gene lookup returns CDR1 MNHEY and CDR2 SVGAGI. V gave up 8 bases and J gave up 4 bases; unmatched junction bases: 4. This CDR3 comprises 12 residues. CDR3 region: CASSQGGTEAFF. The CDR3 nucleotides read TGTGCCAGCTCTCAGGGGGGCACTGAAGCTTTCTTT.

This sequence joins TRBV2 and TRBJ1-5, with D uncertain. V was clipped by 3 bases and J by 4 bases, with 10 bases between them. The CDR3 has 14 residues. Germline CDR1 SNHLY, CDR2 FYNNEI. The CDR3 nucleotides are TGTGCCAGCAGTGATGGGCGGGAGAATCAGCCCCAGCATTTT. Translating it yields CASSDGRENQPQHF.

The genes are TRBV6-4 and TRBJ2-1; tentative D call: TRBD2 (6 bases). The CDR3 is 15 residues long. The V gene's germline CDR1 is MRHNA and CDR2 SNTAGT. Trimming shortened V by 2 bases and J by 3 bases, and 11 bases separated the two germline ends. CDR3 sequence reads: CASSDVAGRYNEQFF. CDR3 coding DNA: TGTGCCAGCAGTGACGTGGCGGGACGCTACAATGAGCAGTTCTTC.

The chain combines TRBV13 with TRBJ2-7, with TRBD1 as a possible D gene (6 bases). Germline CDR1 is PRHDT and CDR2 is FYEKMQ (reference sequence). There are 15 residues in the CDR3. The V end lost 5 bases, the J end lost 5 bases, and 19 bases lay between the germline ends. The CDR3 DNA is TGTGCCAGCAGCCCCCCAGGGGCGCTTTTCGACGAGCAGTACTTC. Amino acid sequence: CASSPPGALFDEQYF. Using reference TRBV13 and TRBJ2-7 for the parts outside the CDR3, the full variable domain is AAGVIQSPRHLIKEKRETATLKCYPIPRHDTVYWYQQGPGQDPQFLISFYEKMQSDKGSIPDRFSAQQFSDYHSELNMSSLELGDSALYFCASSPPGALFDEQYFGPGTRLTVT.

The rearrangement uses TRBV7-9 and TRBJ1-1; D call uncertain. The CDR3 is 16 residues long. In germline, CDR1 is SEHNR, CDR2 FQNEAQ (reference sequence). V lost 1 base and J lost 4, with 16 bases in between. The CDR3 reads CASSLVPSESSTEAFF. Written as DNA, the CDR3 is TGTGCCAGCAGCTTAGTCCCCAGTGAATCAAGCACTGAAGCTTTCTTT.

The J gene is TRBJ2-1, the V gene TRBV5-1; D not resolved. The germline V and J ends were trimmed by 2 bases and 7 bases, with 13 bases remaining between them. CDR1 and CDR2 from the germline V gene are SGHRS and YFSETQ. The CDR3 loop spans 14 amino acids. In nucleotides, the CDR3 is TGCGCCAGCAGCTTTCCCCAGCGTATAAATGAGCAGTTCTTC. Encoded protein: CASSFPQRINEQFF.

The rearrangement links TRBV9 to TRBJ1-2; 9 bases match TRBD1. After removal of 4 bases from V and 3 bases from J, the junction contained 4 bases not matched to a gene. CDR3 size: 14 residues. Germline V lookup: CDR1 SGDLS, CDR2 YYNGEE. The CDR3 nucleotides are TGTGCCAGCAGCATCGACAGGGGGGACTATGGCTACACCTTC. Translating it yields CASSIDRGDYGYTF.

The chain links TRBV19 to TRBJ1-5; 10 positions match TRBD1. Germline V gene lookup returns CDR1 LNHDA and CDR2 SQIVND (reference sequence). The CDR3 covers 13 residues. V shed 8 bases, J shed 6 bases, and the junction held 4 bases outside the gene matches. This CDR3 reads CASRQGAGQPQHF. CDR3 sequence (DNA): TGTGCCAGTCGACAGGGGGCAGGTCAGCCCCAGCATTTT.

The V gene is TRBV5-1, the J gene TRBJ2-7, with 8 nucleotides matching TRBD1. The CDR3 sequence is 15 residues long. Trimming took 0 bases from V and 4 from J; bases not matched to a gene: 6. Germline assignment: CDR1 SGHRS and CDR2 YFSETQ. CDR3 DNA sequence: TGCGCCAGCAGCTTGGCAACAGGGGGGCCTTACGAGCAGTACTTC. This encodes CASSLATGGPYEQYF.

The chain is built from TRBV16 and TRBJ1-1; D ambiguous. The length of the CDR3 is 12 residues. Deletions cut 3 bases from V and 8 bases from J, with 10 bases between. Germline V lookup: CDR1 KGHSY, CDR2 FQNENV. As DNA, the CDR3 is TGTGCCAGCAGCCAGTCAACGGGAGAAGCTTTCTTT. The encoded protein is CASSQSTGEAFF.

CDR3 DNA: TGCGCCAGCAGCTCCCCCATGGGGGACAGAATCAGCTCCTACAATGAGCAGTTCTTC. Translation gives CASSSPMGDRISSYNEQFF. The chain recombines TRBV5-1 with TRBJ2-1; 7 bases agree with TRBD1. This CDR3 region has 19 residues. With 3 bases clipped from V and 0 bases from J, the junction kept 15 bases outside the gene matches. Per germline, CDR1 SGHRS and CDR2 YFSETQ.

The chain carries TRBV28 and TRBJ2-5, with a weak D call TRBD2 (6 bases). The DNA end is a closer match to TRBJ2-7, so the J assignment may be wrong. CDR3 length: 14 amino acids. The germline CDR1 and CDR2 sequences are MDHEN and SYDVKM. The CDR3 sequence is CASGSGLRSYEQYF. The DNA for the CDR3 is TGTGCCAGCGGGTCGGGACTCCGTTCCTACGAGCAGTACTTC.